A selection of T cell receptor beta chains follows, all from one sample in a study of cytomegalovirus exposure and HLA in healthy donors. Data came from immunoSEQ multiplex PCR; TCRdb stores just in-frame clones and leaves some out. In the table there are 110,000 to 150,000 clones, 75% to 80% of which are singletons. The source material was PBMCs. The source of these receptors is a male donor in good health and CMV-seronegative. Both conserved end residues are part of each CDR3. The order of the fields is J gene, clone size, V gene, D gene, CDR3 DNA, CDR3 protein. The D gene is left open where the match is weak. Rows may omit the clone size; those that give it use once, few, many or a size class.

TRBJ2-2,once,TRBV7-3,NA,TGTGCCAGCAGCTTATCGGGACTCCGCGCCGGGGAGCTGTTTTTT,CASSLSGLRAGELFF
TRBJ1-6,NA,TRBV27,TRBD1,TGTGCCAGCAGTTCGAGGACAGGGGTTTCACCCCTCCACTTT,CASSSRTGVSPLHF
TRBJ1-2,NA,TRBV29-1,NA,TGCAGCGACCACAGTTCCTATGGCTACACCTTC,CSDHSSYGYTF
TRBJ2-1,NA,TRBV2,TRBD1,TGTGCCAGCAGTGTCGGACAGGGTGGTTACAATGAGCAGTTCTTC,CASSVGQGGYNEQFF
TRBJ2-7,NA,TRBV7-3,NA,TGTGCCAGCAGCTCGGACAGTACCTCCGAGCAGTACTTC,CASSSDSTSEQYF
TRBJ1-3,few,TRBV13,TRBD1,TGTGCCAGCAGTGCACAGGGGGCCGGGGACACCATATATTTT,CASSAQGAGDTIYF
TRBJ2-4,few,TRBV5-6,NA,TGTGCCAGCAGCACACTAACAGGTGCGGCTAACATTCAGTACTTC,CASSTLTGAANIQYF
TRBJ1-1,NA,TRBV5-1,TRBD1,TGCGCCAGCAGCTTAGATAGACAGGGCACTGAAGCTTTCTTT,CASSLDRQGTEAFF
TRBJ2-3,NA,TRBV25-1,NA,TGTGCCAGCAGTGAATATAGGGGGAGCGCAGATACGCAGTATTTT,CASSEYRGSADTQYF
TRBJ2-7,few,TRBV5-4,TRBD1,TGTGCCAGCAGCTTTGGGACAGGGTCGGGAGAGCAGTACTTC,CASSFGTGSGEQYF
TRBJ2-1,NA,TRBV7-8,NA,TGTGCCAGCAGCTTTAGCGGCCTAGGGGTCAATGAGCAGTTCTTC,CASSFSGLGVNEQFF
TRBJ1-1,NA,TRBV16,TRBD1,TGTGCCAGCAGCCAATCGATTTGGGACAGGGGGGGGAACACTGAAGCTTTCTTT,CASSQSIWDRGGNTEAFF
TRBJ2-5,NA,TRBV4-3,NA,TGCGCCAGCAGCCAAGGAAGTTCGCGGGGACAAGAGACCCAGTACTTC,CASSQGSSRGQETQYF
TRBJ2-6,NA,TRBV19,NA,TGTGCCAGCTCGAGGGTCTCTGGGGCCAACGTCCTGACTTTC,CASSRVSGANVLTF
TRBJ2-7,few,TRBV6-5,NA,TGTGCCAGCAGTCACCCCGCAGGGGTGGACTACGAGCAGTACTTC,CASSHPAGVDYEQYF
TRBJ2-7,NA,TRBV10-3,TRBD1,TGTGCCATCAGTGACGGCCGGGACAGGGTCGAGCAGTACTTC,CAISDGRDRVEQYF
TRBJ2-2,few,TRBV5-1,TRBD1,TGCGCCAGCAGCTTAGGGACAGGGACTTTTATGGAGCTGTTTTTT,CASSLGTGTFMELFF
TRBJ1-1,once,TRBV7-8,NA,TGTGCCAGCAGCTCGGGGGGGAAGGGAGAAGTATACGCTTTCTTT,CASSSGGKGEVYAFF
TRBJ2-5,NA,TRBV6-1,TRBD2,TGTGCCAGCAGTGAAAGGGGCAGGTGGCGGGAGCGCCAAGAGACCCAGTACTTC,CASSERGRWRERQETQYF
TRBJ2-1,NA,TRBV27,NA,TGTGCCAGCAGTTTATCTAGCGGAACCTACAATGAGCAGTTCTTC,CASSLSSGTYNEQFF
TRBJ2-7,NA,TRBV6-6,TRBD2,TGTGCCAGCAGCCGGACTAGCGGAGGGTACGAGCAGTACTTC,CASSRTSGGYEQYF
TRBJ2-3,once,TRBV5-5,NA,TGTGCCAGCAGCTGGGGGGTGGGCGACACAGATACGCAGTATTTT,CASSWGVGDTDTQYF
TRBJ2-5,NA,TRBV7-9,NA,TGTGCCAGCAGCTTTGACGGGTCCGAGACCCAGTACTTC,CASSFDGSETQYF
TRBJ2-7,once,TRBV6-5,TRBD1,TGTGCCAGCAGCTCAGGGGGTGTCCCCTACGAGCAGTACTTC,CASSSGGVPYEQYF
TRBJ2-7,NA,TRBV7-9,NA,TGTGCCAGCAGCCCCTCGGCCTACGAGCAGTACTTC,CASSPSAYEQYF
TRBJ2-4,NA,TRBV11-2,NA,TGTGCCAGCAGCTCACAGGGTCCCATTCAGTACTTC,CASSSQGPIQYF
TRBJ2-1,NA,TRBV5-1,NA,TGCGCCAGCAGCTTGGATGGGCCATGCCCGTTCTTC,CASSLDGPCPFF
TRBJ1-1,NA,TRBV7-9,NA,TGTGCCAGCAGCTTTAGGGGTAACACTGAAGCTTTCTTT,CASSFRGNTEAFF
TRBJ2-1,NA,TRBV14,TRBD2,TGTGCCAGCAGCCAAGTTGGCGGGGGGGCCTACAATGAGCAGTTCTTC,CASSQVGGGAYNEQFF
TRBJ1-1,NA,TRBV5-1,NA,TGCGCCAGCAGCTTGGCCTACAGGGTAAACACTGAAGCTTTCTTT,CASSLAYRVNTEAFF
TRBJ2-1,NA,TRBV6-5,TRBD2,TGTGCCAGCAGCCGACTAGCGGGCAACAATGAGCAGTTCTTC,CASSRLAGNNEQFF
TRBJ2-7,NA,TRBV2,TRBD2,TGTGCCAGCAGTCGATGGGGACTAGCGGGAGGGCGTAACTACGAGCAGTACTTC,CASSRWGLAGGRNYEQYF
TRBJ2-5,few,TRBV27,NA,TGTGCCAGCAGGTCTTTTGAGACCCAGTACTTC,CASRSFETQYF
TRBJ2-2,NA,TRBV10-1,NA,TGCGCCAGCACTTCCATGATCGGCACCGGGGAGCTGTTTTTT,CASTSMIGTGELFF
TRBJ2-3,NA,TRBV28,NA,TGTGCCAGCAGTTTTTGGCCGAAAGATACGCAGTATTTT,CASSFWPKDTQYF
TRBJ2-5,NA,TRBV11-1,TRBD1,TGTGCCAGCAGCTTACCAGGGACAGGGGAGGAGACCCAGTACTTC,CASSLPGTGEETQYF
TRBJ1-1,few,TRBV19,TRBD1,TGTGCCAGTAGGGTCTTCAGGGGACAGATTATGAACACTGAAGCTTTCTTT,CASRVFRGQIMNTEAFF